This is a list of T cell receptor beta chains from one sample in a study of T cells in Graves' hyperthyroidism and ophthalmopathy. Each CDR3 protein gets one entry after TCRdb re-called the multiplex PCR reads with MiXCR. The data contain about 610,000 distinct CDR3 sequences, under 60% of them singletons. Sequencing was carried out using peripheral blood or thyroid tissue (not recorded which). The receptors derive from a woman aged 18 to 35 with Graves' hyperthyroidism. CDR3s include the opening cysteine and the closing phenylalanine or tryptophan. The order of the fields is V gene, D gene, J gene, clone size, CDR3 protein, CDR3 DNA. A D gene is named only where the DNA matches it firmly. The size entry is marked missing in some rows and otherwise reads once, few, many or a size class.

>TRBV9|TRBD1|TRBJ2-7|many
CASSVRDRPREQYF
TGTGCCAGCAGCGTAAGGGACAGACCCCGCGAGCAGTACTTC
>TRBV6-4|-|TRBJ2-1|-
CASSVDPINNEQFF
TGTGCCAGCAGTGTGGATCCCATCAACAATGAGCAGTTCTTC
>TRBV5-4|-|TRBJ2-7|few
CASSFTGGQSSYEQYF
TGTGCCAGCAGCTTTACCGGGGGACAGAGCTCCTACGAGCAGTACTTC
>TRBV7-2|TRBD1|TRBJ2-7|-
CASSSSGQGASYEQYF
TGTGCCAGCAGCTCCTCGGGACAGGGGGCCTCCTACGAGCAGTACTTC
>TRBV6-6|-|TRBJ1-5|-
CASSYRGETYNQPQHF
TGTGCCAGCAGTTACCGCGGAGAAACCTACAATCAGCCCCAGCATTTT
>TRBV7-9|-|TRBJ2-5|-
CASSLTETAGFF
TGTGCCAGCAGCTTAACTGAGACAGCCGGGTTCTTC
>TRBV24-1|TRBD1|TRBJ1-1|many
CATSPTGVNTEAFF
TGTGCCACCAGCCCGACAGGGGTGAACACTGAAGCTTTCTTT
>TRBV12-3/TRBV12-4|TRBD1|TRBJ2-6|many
CASSSRTGDLSGANVLTF
TGTGCCAGCAGTTCGAGGACAGGGGACCTCTCTGGGGCCAACGTCCTGACTTTC
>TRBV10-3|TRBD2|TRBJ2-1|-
CAIRAVGREGEQFF
TGTGCCATCAGGGCCGTGGGACGGGAGGGTGAGCAGTTCTTC
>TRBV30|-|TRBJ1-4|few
CAWSVRGSLNEKLFF
TGTGCCTGGAGTGTACGTGGCAGCCTGAATGAAAAACTGTTTTTT
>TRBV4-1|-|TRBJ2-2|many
CASSQVRDTGELFF
TGCGCCAGCAGCCAAGTCCGGGACACCGGGGAGCTGTTTTTT
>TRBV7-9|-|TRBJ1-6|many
CASRISSSPLHF
TGTGCCAGCAGGATCTCCAGCTCACCCCTCCACTTT
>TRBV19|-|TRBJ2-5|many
CASSMIKGLGETQYF
TGTGCCAGTAGTATGATTAAAGGACTGGGTGAGACCCAGTACTTC
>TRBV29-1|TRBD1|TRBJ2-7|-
CSVRTGEQYF
TGCAGCGTTCGGACAGGCGAGCAGTACTTC
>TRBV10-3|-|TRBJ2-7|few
CAISDPRHEDEQYF
TGTGCCATCAGTGACCCCCGGCATGAGGACGAGCAGTACTTC
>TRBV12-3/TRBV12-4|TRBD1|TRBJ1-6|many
CASTRTGSLDSPLHF
TGTGCCAGCACCCGGACAGGTTCATTGGATTCACCCCTCCACTTT
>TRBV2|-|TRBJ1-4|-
CASSEAGLNEKLFF
TGTGCCAGCAGTGAAGCGGGACTTAATGAAAAACTGTTTTTT
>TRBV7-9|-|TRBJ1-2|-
CASSLQGMDYGYTF
TGTGCCAGCAGCTTGCAGGGGATGGACTATGGCTACACCTTC
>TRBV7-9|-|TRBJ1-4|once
CASSFRASEKLFF
TGTGCCAGCAGCTTCCGTGCTAGTGAAAAACTGTTTTTT
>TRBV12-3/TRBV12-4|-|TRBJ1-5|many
CASSLVVSKLSNQPQHF
TGTGCCAGCAGTTTAGTCGTGTCGAAGCTTAGCAATCAGCCCCAGCATTTT
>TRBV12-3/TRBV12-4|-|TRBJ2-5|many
CASSFGRKETQYF
TGTGCCAGCAGTTTTGGTCGGAAAGAGACCCAGTACTTC
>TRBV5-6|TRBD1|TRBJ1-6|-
CASSLAGTGRESPLHF
TGTGCCAGCAGCTTGGCAGGGACAGGCCGAGAGTCACCCCTCCACTTT